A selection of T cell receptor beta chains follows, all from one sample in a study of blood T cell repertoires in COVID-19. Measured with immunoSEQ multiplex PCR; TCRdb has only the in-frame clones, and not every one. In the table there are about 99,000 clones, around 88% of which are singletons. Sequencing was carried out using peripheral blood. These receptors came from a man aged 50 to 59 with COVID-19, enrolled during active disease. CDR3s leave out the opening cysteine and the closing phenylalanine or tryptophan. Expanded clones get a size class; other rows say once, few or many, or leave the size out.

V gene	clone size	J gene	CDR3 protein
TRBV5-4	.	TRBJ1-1	ASSLETGPTAF
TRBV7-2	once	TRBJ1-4	ASSLPGNRGEKLF
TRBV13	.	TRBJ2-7	ASSLIRRDEQY
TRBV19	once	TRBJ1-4	ASQDRGRGMANEKLF
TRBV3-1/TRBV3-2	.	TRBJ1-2	ASSQTRDNGYT
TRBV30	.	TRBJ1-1	AWSPRRQTEAF
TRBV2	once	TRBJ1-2	ASRSGTDGYT
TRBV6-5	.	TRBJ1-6	ASSYDSRSNSPLH
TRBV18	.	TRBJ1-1	ASSPETGGRTEAF
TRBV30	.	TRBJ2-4	AWSTSGQTKNIQY
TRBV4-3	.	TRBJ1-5	ASSQAPGDQPQH
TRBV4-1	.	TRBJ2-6	ASSQGGPLT
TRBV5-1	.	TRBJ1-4	ASSPTGRANEKLF
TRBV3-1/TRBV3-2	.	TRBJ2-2	ASSPRTNTGELF
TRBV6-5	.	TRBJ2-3	ASVKTGGTDTQY
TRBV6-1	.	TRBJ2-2	ASSESFGSGELF
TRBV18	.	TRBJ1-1	ASSGQLEAF
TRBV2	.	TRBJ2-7	ASSGRGGGYEQY
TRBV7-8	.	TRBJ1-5	ASSFGASNQPQH
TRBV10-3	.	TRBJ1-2	AISGGFHYGYT
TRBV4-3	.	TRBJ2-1	ASSHDSGAYNEQF
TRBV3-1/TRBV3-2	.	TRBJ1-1	ASSHRERTEAF
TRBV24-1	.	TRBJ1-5	ATSDLLVRGGNQPQH
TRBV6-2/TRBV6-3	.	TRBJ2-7	ASGRDRVSYEQY
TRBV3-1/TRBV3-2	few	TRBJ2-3	ASSPLGTSGVVY
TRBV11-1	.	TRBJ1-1	ASSPGRSATEAF
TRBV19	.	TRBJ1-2	ASSVITGSYGYT
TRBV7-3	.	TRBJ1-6	ASSSGQGASPLH
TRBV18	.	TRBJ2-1	ASSGLAGEQF
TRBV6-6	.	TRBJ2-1	ASTGGGAYEQF
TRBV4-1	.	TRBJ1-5	ASSQESRGRGNQPQH
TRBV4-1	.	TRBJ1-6	ASSPVGRGSYNSPLH
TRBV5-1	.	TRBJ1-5	ASSPTGRGDQPQH
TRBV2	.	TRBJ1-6	ASSDRGNSPLH
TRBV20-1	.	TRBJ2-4	SASLLAGAIAKNIQY
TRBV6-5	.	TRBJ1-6	ASSPTGLNSPLH
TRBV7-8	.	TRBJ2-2	ASSLAPGLAGANTGELF
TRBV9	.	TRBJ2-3	ASSVDAGGIADTQY
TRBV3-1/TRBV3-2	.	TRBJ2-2	ASSQSFPANTGELF
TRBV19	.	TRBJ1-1	ASSNSNLNTEAF
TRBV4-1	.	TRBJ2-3	ASRWSGADTQY
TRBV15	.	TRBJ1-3	ATSRDLRGNTIY
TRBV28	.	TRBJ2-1	ASSYSGRGGRNEQF
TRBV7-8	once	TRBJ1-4	ASSLTPGGFEKLF
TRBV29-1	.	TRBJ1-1	SSTGKIAEAF
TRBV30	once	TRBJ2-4	AWSAGTGVAKNIQY
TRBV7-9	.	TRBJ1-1	ASSNSGEGTEAF
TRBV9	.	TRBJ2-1	ASSATGAGSYNEQF
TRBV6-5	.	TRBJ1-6	ASSGAYSPLH
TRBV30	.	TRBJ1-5	AWSLGRGSQPQH
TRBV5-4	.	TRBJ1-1	ASIENTGGEAF
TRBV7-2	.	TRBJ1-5	ASSLVGVDQPQH
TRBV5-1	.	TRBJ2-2	ASKTEAWNTGELF
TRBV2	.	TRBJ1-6	ASEGYNSPLH
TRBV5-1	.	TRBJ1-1	ASSLVEGTEAF
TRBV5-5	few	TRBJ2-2	ASSLRHGGNTGELF
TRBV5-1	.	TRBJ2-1	ASSLQGQDNEQF
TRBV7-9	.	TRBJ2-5	ASSLGTSGDTQY
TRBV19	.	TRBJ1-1	ATSVGTEAF